This TCR beta chain was found in a study of Ad26.COV2.S vaccination and SARS-CoV-2 variants. Study details: Intramuscularly, Ad26.COV2.S was given either once or twice, 56 days apart.

Specified treatment: about 20 received Ad26.COV2.S at low or high dose, single or two shots; about 5 received placebo; per-sample allocation not given. The samples date from day 63 after the first vaccine or placebo injection. The CDR3 is 14 amino acids. V lost 8 bases, J lost 3 bases, and 6 bases stayed unmatched. CDR1 SNHLY and CDR2 FYNNEI come from the germline V gene. TCRdb's table, derived via immunoSEQ multiplex PCR, lists solely in-frame clones and lacks some. The sample includes some 640,000 clones, approximately 88% of them seen just once. V is TRBV2 and J is TRBJ1-5; 8 bases fit TRBD1. This clonotype was obtained from a person aged 18 to 59 who received the Ad26.COV2.S COVID-19 vaccine or a placebo. Sequenced here: peripheral blood, sampled in a trial of Ad26.COV2.S vaccine versus placebo. Written as DNA, the CDR3 is TGTGCCAGCGGGGTGGACAGGGCCAATCAGCCCCAGCATTTT. The encoded protein is CASGVDRANQPQHF.